Below are 5 T cell receptor beta chains sequenced from a single sample in a study of human T cells and chemical hapten exposure. As to time point: patch test 3, about 24 weeks after DPC sensitization. The treatment: therapeutic diphenylcyclopropenone sensitization with weekly scalp DPC. TCRdb reprocessed the RACE reads with MiXCR, giving one entry per CDR3 protein. This table has approximately 72,000 distinct CDR3 sequences, more than 9.5% appearing once. The sample in question was whole blood, obtained in connection with sensitization to the hapten diphenylcyclopropenone (DPC). Receptors originate from a woman between 45 and 65 years old with alopecia areata. Some clones in this sample may be carry-over from other donors' samples.

The chain uses TRBV7-9 and TRBJ2-2, with 10 bases identical to TRBD1. Unmatched junction bases numbered 15, after V lost 5 bases and J lost 6 bases. CDR3 length: 18 residues. CDR1 and CDR2 from the germline V gene are SEHNR and FQNEAQ (reference sequence). CDR3: CASSPRGGPGQGSGELFF. CDR3 DNA sequence: TGTGCCAGCAGCCCGAGGGGCGGCCCGGGACAGGGGTCCGGGGAGCTGTTTTTT.

V usage is TRBV6-2 or TRBV6-3 and J usage is TRBJ1-6, with D unclear. This CDR3 is built from 14 residues. Trimming took 8 bases from V and 7 from J, leaving 15 bases between them. Germline CDR1 and CDR2: MNHEY and SVGEGT. CDR3 amino acids: CASSFYLENSPLHF. The CDR3 coding sequence is TGTGCCAGCTCCTTCTATTTGGAAAATTCACCCCTCCACTTT.

The gene calls are TRBV18 and TRBJ1-4; D is unresolved. From germline, CDR1 is KGHSH and CDR2 LQKENI. The CDR3 loop spans 12 amino acids. Between the trimmed V and J ends, which lost 3 bases and 4 bases, there was a span of 3 bases. The CDR3 DNA follows: TGTGCCAGCTCACCGCGTAATGAAAAACTGTTTTTT. Its protein product is CASSPRNEKLFF.

This clonotype has ten or more counts. The CDR3 region has the DNA TGTGCCAGCAGTTACGGAGGGGCCGCTCAGCCCCAGCATTTT. Translating it yields CASSYGGAAQPQHF. The V gene is TRBV6-2 or TRBV6-3, the J gene TRBJ1-5; TRBD1 might be the D (5 bases). Germline CDR1 MNHEY, CDR2 SVGEGT. CDR3 size: 14 residues. V lost 2 bases to trimming and J lost 6 bases, with 11 bases between them.

This clonotype was found many times. The V call is TRBV28, the J call TRBJ1-1; a possible D gene is TRBD1 (6 bases). CDR1 is MDHEN and CDR2 is SYDVKM in the germline V gene. Trimming stripped 2 bases from V and 8 bases from J, with 12 bases between. This CDR3 contains 13 residues. The DNA of the CDR3 is TGTGCCAGCAGTTTAGGGGGCACAGGGGAAGCTTTCTTT. Protein: CASSLGGTGEAFF.